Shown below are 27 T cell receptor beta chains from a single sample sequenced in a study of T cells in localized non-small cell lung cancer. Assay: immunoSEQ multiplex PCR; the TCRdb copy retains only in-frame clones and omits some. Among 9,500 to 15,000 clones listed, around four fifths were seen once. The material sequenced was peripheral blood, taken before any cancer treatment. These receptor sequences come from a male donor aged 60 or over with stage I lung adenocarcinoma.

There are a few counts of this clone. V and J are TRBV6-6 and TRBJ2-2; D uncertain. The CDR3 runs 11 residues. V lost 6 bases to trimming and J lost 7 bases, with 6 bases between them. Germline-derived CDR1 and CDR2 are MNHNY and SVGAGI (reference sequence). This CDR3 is CASRGFGELFF. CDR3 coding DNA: TGTGCCAGCAGGGGATTCGGGGAGCTGTTTTTT.

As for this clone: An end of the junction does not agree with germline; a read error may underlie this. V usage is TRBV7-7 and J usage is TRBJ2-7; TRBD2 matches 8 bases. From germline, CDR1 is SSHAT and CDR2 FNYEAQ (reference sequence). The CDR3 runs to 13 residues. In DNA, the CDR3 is TGTGCTAGCAGCTTAGTGGCTAGCGGGGAGCAGTACTTC. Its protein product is CASSLVASGEQYF.

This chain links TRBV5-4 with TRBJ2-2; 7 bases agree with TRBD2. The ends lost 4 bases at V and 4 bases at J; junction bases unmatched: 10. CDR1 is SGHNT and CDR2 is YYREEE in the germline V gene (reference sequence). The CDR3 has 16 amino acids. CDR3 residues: CASSPGGRGITGELFF. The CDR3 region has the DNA TGTGCCAGCAGCCCGGGGGGACGAGGAATCACCGGGGAGCTGTTTTTT.

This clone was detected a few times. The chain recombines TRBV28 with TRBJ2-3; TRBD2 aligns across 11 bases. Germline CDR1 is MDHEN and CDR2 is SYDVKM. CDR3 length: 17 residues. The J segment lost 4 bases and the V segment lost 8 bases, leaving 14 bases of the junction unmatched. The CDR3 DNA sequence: TGTGCCAGCCACTACCGCCTACTAGCGGGAGAGTCAGATACGCAGTATTTT. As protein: CASHYRLLAGESDTQYF.

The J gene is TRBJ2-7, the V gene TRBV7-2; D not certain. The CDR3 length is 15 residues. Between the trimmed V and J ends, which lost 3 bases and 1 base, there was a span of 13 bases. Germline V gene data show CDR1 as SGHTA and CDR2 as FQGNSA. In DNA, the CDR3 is TGTGCCAGCAGCTTCCGTAAGGGCCAATCCTACGAGCAGTACTTC. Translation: CASSFRKGQSYEQYF.

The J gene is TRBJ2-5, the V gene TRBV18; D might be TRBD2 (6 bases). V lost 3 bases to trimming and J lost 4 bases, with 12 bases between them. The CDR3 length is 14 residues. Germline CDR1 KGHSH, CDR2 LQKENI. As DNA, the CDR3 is TGTGCCAGCTCACCCTCGATGGGGGGAGAGACCCAGTACTTC. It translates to CASSPSMGGETQYF.

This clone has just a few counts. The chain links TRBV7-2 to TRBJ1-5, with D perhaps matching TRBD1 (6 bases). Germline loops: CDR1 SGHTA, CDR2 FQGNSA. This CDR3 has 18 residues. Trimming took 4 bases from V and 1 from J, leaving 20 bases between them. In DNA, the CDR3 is TGTGCCAGCAGCTCACAAACCCTCAGGGGCGGAAGCAATCAGCCCCAGCATTTT. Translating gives CASSSQTLRGGSNQPQHF.

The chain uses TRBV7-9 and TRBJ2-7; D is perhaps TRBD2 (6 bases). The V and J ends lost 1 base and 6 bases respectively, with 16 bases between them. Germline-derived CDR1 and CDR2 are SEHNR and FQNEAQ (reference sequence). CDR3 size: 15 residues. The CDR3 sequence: CASSLDSSAVREQYF. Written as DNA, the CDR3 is TGTGCCAGCAGCTTAGATTCTAGCGCGGTCCGCGAGCAGTACTTC.

The DNA for the CDR3 is TGTGCCAGCAGCGGCAACCTACAGGGGTACTCTGGGGCCAACGTCCTGACTTTC. Its translation: CASSGNLQGYSGANVLTF. V is TRBV9 and J is TRBJ2-6; TRBD1 aligns across 7 bases. This CDR3 has 18 residues. Germline V gene lookup returns CDR1 SGDLS and CDR2 YYNGEE. J was trimmed by 0 bases and V by 3 bases; bases with no gene match: 9.

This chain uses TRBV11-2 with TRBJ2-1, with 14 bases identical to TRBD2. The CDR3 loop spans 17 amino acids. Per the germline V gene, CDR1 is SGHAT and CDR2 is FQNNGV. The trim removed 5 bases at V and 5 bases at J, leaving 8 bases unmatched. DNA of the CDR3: TGTGCCAGCAGCCGCGGACTAGCGGGAGGCGAAAACAATGAGCAGTTCTTC. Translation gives CASSRGLAGGENNEQFF.

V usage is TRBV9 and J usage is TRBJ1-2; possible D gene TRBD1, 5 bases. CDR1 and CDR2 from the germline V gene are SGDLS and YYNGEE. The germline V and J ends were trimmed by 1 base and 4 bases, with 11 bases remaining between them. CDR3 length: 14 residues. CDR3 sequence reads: CASSVSPQGYGYTF. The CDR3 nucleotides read TGTGCCAGCAGCGTAAGCCCGCAGGGCTATGGCTACACCTTC.

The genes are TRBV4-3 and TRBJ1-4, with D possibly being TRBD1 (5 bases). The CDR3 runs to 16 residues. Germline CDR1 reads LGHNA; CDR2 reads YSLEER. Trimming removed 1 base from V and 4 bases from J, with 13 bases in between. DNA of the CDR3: TGCGCCAGCAGCCAAGGGGGCATTCCCGGTAATGAAAAACTGTTTTTT. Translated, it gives CASSQGGIPGNEKLFF.

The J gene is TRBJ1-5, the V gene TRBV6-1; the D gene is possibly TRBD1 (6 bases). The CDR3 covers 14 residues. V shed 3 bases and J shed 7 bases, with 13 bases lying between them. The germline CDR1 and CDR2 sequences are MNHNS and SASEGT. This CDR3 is CASSDHRARQPQHF. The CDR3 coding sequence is TGTGCCAGCAGTGATCACAGGGCTCGACAGCCCCAGCATTTT.

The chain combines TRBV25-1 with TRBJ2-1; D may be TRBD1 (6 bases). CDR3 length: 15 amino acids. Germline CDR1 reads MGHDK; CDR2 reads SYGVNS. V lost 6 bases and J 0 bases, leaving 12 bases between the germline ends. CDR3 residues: CASRHRESSYNEQFF. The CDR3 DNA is TGTGCCAGCAGGCACAGGGAGAGCTCCTACAATGAGCAGTTCTTC. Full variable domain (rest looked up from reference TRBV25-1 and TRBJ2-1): EADIYQTPRYLVIGTGKKITLECSQTMGHDKMYWYQQDPGMELHLIHYSYGVNSTEKGDLSSESTVSRIRTEHFPLTLESARPSHTSQYLCASRHRESSYNEQFFGPGTRLTVL.

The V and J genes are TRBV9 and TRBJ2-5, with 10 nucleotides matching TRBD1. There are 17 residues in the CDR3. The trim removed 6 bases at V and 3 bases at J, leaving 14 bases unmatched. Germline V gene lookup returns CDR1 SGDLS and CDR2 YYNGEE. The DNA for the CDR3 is TGTGCCAGCACCCGTACTGCCGGGACAGGGGCCGAAGAGACCCAGTACTTC. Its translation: CASTRTAGTGAEETQYF.

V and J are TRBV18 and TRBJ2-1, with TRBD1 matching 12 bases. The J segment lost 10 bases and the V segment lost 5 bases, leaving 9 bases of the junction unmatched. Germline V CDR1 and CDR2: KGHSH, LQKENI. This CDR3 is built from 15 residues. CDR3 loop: CASSSGQGARTEQFF. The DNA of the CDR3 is TGTGCCAGCTCATCGGGACAGGGGGCTAGAACGGAGCAGTTCTTC. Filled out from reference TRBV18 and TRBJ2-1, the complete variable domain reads NAGVMQNPRHLVRRRGQEARLRCSPMKGHSHVYWYRQLPEEGLKFMVYLQKENIIDESGMPKERFSAEFPKEGPSILRIQQVVRGDSAAYFCASSSGQGARTEQFFGPGTRLTVL.

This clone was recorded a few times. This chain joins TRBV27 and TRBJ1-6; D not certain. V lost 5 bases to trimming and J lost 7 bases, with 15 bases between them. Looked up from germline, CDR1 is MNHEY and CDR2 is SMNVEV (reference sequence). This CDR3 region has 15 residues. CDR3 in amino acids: CASSVGITNNSPLHF. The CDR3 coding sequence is TGTGCCAGCAGTGTCGGAATAACGAACAATTCACCCCTCCACTTT.

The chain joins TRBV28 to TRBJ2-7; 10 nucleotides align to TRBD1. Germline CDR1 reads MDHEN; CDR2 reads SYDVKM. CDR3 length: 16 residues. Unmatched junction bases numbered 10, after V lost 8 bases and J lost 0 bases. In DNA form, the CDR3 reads TGTGCCAGCGGAGGACAGGGGGTGACCAGCTCCTACGAGCAGTACTTC. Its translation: CASGGQGVTSSYEQYF.

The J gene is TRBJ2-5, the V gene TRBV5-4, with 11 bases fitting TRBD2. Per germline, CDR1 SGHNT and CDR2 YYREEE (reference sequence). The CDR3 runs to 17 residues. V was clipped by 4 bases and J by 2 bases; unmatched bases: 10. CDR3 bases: TGTGCCAGCAGCCCGTCGACTAGCGGGACGGTTCAAGAGACCCAGTACTTC. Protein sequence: CASSPSTSGTVQETQYF.

The CDR3 DNA follows: TGTGCCAGCAGTGTCGAGGTGGGGGGGACCCAGTACTTC. Translated, it gives CASSVEVGGTQYF. The chain carries TRBV2 and TRBJ2-5, with D maybe TRBD2 (6 bases). The CDR3 is 13 residues long. Trimming cost V 4 bases and J 7 bases, with 13 bases left between them. The germline V gene encodes CDR1 SNHLY and CDR2 FYNNEI.

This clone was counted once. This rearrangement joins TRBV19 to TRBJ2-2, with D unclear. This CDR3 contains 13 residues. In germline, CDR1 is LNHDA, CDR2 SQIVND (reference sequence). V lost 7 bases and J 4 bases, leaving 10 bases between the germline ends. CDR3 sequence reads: CASTTRATGELFF. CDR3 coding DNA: TGTGCCAGTACAACACGCGCCACCGGGGAGCTGTTTTTT.

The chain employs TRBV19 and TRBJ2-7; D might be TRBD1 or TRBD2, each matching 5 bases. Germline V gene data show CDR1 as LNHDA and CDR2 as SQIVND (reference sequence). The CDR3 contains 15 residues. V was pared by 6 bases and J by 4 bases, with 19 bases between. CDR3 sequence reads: CASRPTTGPLYEQYF. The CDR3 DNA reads TGTGCCAGTAGGCCGACGACGGGACCGCTATACGAGCAGTACTTC.

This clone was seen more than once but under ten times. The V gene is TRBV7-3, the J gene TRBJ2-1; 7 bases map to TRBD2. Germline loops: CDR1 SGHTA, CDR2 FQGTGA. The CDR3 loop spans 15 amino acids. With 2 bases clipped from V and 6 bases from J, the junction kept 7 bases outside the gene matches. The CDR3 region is CASSLAGVRSNEQFF. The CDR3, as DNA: TGTGCCAGCAGCTTAGCGGGAGTCAGGAGCAATGAGCAGTTCTTC.

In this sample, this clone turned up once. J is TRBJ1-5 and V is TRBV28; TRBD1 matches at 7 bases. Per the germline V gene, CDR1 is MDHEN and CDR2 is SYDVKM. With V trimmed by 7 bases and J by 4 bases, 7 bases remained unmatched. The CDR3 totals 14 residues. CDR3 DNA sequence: TGTGCCAGCAATTACGTCAGGGGGAATCAGCCCCAGCATTTT. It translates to CASNYVRGNQPQHF.

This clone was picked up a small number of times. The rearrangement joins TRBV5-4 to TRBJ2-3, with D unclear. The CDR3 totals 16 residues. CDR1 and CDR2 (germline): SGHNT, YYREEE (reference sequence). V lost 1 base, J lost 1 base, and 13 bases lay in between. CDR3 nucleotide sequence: TGTGCCAGCAGCTTGAGAGTTTTAATCGGCACAGATACGCAGTATTTT. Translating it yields CASSLRVLIGTDTQYF.

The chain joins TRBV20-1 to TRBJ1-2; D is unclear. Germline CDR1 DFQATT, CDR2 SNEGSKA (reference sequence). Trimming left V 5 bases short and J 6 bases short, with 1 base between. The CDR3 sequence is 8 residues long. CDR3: CSADGYTF. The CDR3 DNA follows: TGCAGTGCTGATGGCTACACCTTC.

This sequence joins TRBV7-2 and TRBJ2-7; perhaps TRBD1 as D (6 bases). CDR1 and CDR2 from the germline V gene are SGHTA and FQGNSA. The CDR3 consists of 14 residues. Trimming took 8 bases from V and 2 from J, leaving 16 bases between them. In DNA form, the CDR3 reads TGTGCCAGCCATTCCGCCTCAGGGGCCTACGAGCAGTACTTC. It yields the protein CASHSASGAYEQYF.